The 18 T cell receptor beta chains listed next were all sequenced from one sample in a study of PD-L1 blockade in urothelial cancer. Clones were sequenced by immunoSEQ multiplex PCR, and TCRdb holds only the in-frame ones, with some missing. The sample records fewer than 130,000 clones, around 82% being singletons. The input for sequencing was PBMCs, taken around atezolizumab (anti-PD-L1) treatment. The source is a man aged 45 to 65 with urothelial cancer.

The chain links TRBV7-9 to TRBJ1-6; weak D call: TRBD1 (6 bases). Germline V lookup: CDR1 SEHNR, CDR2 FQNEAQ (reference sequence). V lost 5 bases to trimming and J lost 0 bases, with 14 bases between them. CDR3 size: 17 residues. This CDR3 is CASSSPRGNSYNSPLHF. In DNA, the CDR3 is TGTGCCAGCAGCAGCCCCAGGGGAAACTCCTATAATTCACCCCTCCACTTT.

The CDR3 bases are TGTGCCAGCAGTGATGACAGGGGGAGACACTATGGCTACACCTTC. Translated: CASSDDRGRHYGYTF. The chain combines TRBV25-1 with TRBJ1-2; 9 bases fit TRBD1. The CDR3 runs to 15 residues. Trimming removed 3 bases from V and 3 bases from J; junction bases left unmatched: 5. From germline, CDR1 is MGHDK and CDR2 SYGVNS.

CDR3 nucleotides: TGTGCCAGCAGTTTGGGGGCGGGAGTAGAGACCCAGTACTTC. Residues: CASSLGAGVETQYF. The chain joins TRBV28 to TRBJ2-5; D might be TRBD2 (7 bases). Germline lookup yields CDR1 MDHEN and CDR2 SYDVKM. The CDR3 runs to 14 residues. V was trimmed by 3 bases and J by 4 bases, leaving 12 bases between them. Looking up the rest from reference TRBV28 and TRBJ2-5 gives the full variable domain: DVKVTQSSRYLVKRTGEKVFLECVQDMDHENMFWYRQDPGLGLRLIYFSYDVKMKEKGDIPEGYSVSREKKERFSLILESASTNQTSMYLCASSLGAGVETQYFGPGTRLLVL.

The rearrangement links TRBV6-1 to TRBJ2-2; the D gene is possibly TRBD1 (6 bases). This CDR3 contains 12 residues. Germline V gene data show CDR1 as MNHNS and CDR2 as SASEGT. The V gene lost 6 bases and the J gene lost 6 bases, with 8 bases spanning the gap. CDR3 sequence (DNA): TGTGCCAGCAGACAGGGACCCGGGGAGCTGTTTTTT. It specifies CASRQGPGELFF.

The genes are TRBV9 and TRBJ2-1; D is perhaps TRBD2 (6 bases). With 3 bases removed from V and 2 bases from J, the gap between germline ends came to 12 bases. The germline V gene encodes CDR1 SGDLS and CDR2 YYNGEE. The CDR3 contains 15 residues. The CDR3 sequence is CASSALGGTYNEQFF. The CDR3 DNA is TGTGCCAGCAGCGCCCTCGGGGGAACCTACAATGAGCAGTTCTTC.

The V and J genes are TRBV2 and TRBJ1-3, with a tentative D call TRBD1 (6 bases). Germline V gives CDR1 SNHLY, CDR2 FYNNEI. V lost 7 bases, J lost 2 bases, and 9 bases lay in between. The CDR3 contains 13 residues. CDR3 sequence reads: CASNRDTGNTIYF. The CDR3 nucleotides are TGTGCCAGCAACCGGGACACTGGAAACACCATATATTTT.

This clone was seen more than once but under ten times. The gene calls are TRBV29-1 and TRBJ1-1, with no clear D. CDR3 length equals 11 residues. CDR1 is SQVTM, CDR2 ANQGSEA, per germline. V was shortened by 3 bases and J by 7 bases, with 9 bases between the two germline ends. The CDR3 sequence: CSVDVASEAFF. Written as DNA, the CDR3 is TGCAGCGTTGATGTGGCTAGTGAAGCTTTCTTT.

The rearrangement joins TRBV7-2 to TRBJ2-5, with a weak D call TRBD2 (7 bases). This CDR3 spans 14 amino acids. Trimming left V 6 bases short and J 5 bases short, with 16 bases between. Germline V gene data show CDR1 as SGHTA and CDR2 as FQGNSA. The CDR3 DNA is TGTGCCAGCAGTAGGGGGGGGGCATCGGAGACCCAGTACTTC. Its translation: CASSRGGASETQYF.

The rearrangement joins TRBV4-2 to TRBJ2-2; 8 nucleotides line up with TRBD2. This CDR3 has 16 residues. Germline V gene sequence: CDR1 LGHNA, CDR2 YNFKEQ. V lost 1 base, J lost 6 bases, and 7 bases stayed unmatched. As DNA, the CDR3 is TGTGCCAGCAGCCAAGCGGGAGGGCCCTCCCCCGGGGAGCTGTTTTTT. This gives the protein CASSQAGGPSPGELFF.

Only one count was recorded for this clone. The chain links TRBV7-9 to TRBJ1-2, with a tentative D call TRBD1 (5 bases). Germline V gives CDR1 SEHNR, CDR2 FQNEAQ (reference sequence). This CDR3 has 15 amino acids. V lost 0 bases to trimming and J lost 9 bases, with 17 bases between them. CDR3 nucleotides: TGTGCCAGCAGCTTAGCGGGGTCCAGGGAACGACGCTACACCTTC. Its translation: CASSLAGSRERRYTF.

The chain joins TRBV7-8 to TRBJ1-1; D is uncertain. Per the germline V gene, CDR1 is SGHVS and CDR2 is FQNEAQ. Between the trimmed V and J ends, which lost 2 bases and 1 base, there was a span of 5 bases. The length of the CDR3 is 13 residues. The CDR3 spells CASSLHGNTEAFF. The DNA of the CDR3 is TGTGCCAGCAGCTTACACGGGAACACTGAAGCTTTCTTT.

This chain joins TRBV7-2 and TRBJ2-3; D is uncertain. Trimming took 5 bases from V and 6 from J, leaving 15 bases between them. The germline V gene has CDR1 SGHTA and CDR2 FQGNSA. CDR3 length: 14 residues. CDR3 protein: CASSVVSSADTQYF. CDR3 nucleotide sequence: TGTGCCAGCAGCGTAGTGAGTAGTGCCGATACGCAGTATTTT.

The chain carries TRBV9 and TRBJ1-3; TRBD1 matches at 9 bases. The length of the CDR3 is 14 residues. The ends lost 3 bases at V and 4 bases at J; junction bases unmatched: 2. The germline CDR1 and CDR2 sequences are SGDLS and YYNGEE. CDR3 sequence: CASSDRGHGNTIYF. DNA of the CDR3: TGTGCCAGCAGCGACAGGGGGCACGGAAACACCATATATTTT.

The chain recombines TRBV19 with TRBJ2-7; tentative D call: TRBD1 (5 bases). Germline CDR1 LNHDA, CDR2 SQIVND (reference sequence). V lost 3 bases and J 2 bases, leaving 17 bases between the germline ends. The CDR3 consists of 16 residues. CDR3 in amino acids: CASSMVPRTSPYEQYF. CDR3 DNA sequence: TGTGCCAGTAGTATGGTTCCCCGGACATCCCCCTACGAGCAGTACTTC. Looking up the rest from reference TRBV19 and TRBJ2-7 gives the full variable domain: DGGITQSPKYLFRKEGQNVTLSCEQNLNHDAMYWYRQDPGQGLRLIYYSQIVNDFQKGDIAEGYSVSREKKESFPLTVTSAQKNPTAFYLCASSMVPRTSPYEQYFGPGTRLTVT.

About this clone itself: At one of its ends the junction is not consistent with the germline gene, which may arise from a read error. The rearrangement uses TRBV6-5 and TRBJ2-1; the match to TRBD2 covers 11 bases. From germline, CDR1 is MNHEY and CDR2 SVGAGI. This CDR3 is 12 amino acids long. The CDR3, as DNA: TGTGCCAGCAGTGATAGCGGGAGGGCCTCGGTCTTC. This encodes CASSDSGRASVF.

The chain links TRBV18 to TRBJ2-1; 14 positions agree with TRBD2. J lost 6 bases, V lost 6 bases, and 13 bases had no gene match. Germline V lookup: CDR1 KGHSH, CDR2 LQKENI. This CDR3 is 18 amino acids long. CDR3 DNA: TGTGCCAGCTCTCCAAAACCGGGACTAGCGGGAGTTCTCAATGAGCAGTTCTTC. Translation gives CASSPKPGLAGVLNEQFF.

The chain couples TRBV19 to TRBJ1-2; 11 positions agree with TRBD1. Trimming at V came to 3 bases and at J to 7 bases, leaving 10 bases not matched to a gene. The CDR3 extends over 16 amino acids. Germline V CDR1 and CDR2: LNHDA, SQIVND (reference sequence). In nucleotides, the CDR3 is TGTGCCAGTAGTATCCCCGGACAGGGGGCGGAAACTGGCTACACCTTC. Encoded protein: CASSIPGQGAETGYTF.

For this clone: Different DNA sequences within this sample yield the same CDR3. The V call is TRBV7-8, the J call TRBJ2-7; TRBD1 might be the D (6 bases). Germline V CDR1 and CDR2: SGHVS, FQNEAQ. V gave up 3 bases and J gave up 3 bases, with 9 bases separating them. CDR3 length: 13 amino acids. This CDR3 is CASSLTGFYEQYF. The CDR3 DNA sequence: TGTGCCAGCAGCTTGACAGGTTTCTACGAGCAGTACTTC.